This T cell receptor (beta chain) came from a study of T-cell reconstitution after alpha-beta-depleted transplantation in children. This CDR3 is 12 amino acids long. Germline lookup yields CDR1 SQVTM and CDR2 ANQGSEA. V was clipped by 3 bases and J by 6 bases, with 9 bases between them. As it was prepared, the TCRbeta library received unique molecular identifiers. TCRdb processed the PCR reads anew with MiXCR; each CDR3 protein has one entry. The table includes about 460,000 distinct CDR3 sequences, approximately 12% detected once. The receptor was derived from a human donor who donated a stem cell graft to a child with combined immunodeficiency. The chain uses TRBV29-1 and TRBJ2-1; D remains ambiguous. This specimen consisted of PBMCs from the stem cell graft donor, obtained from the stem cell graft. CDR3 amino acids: CSVEANSNEQFF. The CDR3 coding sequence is TGCAGCGTTGAGGCTAATTCCAATGAGCAGTTCTTC.